This record concerns one T cell receptor (beta chain) sequence. Per the germline V gene, CDR1 is MDHEN and CDR2 is SYDVKM. This CDR3 contains 18 residues. Trimming took 7 bases from V and 4 from J; bases not matched to a gene: 18. This sample is part of a study of spatial heterogeneity in lung cancer. Study summary: A total of about 73 untreated early-stage non-small cell lung cancer patients served as donors. A consistent excess of beta-chain over alpha-chain sequences was detected.

Every molecule of TCR cDNA had its own unique molecular identifier. One entry per CDR3 protein, called by TCRdb with MiXCR from the 5' RACE reads. Found here are under 20,000 distinct CDR3 sequences, 9.2% of them singletons; the top ten hold around 21%. Time point defined: blood at routine non-recurrence follow-up after resection. Extraction of whole RNA from tumor, nontumor lung or frozen PBMC preceded unsorted sequencing. The rearrangement uses TRBV28 and TRBJ1-1, with 10 bases lining up with TRBD1. The sequence was collected from a male donor with early-stage non-small cell lung cancer. Sequencing was performed on PBMCs, taken at follow-up. CDR3 residues: CASTPGGTGVGSGTEAFF. Here the CDR3 DNA reads TGTGCCAGCACCCCTGGAGGGACAGGGGTCGGTTCGGGCACTGAAGCTTTCTTT.